This T cell receptor beta chain was sequenced in a study of T cells in Graves' hyperthyroidism and ophthalmopathy. Germline CDR1 MNHNS, CDR2 SASEGT. V shed 5 bases and J shed 0 bases, with 14 bases lying between them. The length of the CDR3 is 15 residues. No progression to ophthalmopathy during 18 months of follow-up defined stable disease. On this clonotype itself: Its matching antigen is unknown.

TCR beta CDR3 sequences were amplified from RNA transcripts. HTBI primers were employed in a first-round RT-PCR of the TCR CDR3. TCRdb analysed the multiplex PCR reads with MiXCR anew, one entry per CDR3 protein. The sample consists of about 520,000 distinct CDR3 sequences, roughly 20% of them appearing once. The study, taken as a whole, reports: Separation of ophthalmopathy from stable hyperthyroidism was achieved by a 13 V-J model.

Sequencing was performed on blood. The TCR originated in a man aged 18 to 30 with Graves' hyperthyroidism. The V and J genes are TRBV6-1 and TRBJ2-7; weak D call: TRBD1 (6 bases). The CDR3 coding sequence is TGTGCCAGCAGTACCCGGGACACAAGCTCCTACGAGCAGTACTTC. Amino acid sequence: CASSTRDTSSYEQYF.